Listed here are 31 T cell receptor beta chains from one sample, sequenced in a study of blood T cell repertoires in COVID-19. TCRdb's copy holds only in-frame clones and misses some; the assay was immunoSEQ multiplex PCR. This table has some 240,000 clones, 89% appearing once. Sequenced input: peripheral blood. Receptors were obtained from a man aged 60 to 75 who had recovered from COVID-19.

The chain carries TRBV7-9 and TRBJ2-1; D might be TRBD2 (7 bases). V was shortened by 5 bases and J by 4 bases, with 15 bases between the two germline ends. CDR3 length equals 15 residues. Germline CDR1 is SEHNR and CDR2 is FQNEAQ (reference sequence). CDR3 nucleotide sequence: TGTGCCAGCAGCCGCGGGGGCGGGGTTTACAATGAGCAGTTCTTC. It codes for CASSRGGGVYNEQFF.

The CDR3 DNA reads as TGTGCCACCAGTGATCTGCGGGAGGGACGTGATACGCAGTATTTT. The encoded protein is CATSDLREGRDTQYF. The chain recombines TRBV24-1 with TRBJ2-3; 9 bases are a match to TRBD2. Germline V gene data show CDR1 as KGHDR and CDR2 as SFDVKD. V lost 3 bases to trimming and J lost 6 bases; unmatched junction nucleotides: 6. The CDR3 extends over 15 amino acids.

The CDR3 here is CASSLRRGADTDTQYF. Here the CDR3 DNA reads TGTGCCAGCAGCTTGCGAAGGGGCGCGGACACAGATACGCAGTATTTT. The rearrangement links TRBV5-4 to TRBJ2-3, with TRBD1 as a possible D gene (5 bases). The ends were cut back, 1 base at V and 2 bases at J, with 14 bases in the middle. Germline V gene lookup returns CDR1 SGHNT and CDR2 YYREEE (reference sequence). This CDR3 has 16 amino acids.

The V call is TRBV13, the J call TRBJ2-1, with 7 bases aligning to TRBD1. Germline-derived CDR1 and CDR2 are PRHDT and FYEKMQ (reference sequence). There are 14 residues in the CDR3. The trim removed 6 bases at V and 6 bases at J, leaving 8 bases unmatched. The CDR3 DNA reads TGTGCCAGCAGTCGGGACAGCTTAGGCAATGAGCAGTTCTTC. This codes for CASSRDSLGNEQFF. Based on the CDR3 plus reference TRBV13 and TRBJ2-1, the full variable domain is AAGVIQSPRHLIKEKRETATLKCYPIPRHDTVYWYQQGPGQDPQFLISFYEKMQSDKGSIPDRFSAQQFSDYHSELNMSSLELGDSALYFCASSRDSLGNEQFFGPGTRLTVL.

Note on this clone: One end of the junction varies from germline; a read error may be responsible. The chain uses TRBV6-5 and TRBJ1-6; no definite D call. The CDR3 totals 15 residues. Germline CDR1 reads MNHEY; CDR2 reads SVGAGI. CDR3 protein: CASTYVVAGPSPLHF. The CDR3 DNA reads TGTGCCAGCACTTACGTCGTCGCAGGTCCATCACCCCTCCACTTT.

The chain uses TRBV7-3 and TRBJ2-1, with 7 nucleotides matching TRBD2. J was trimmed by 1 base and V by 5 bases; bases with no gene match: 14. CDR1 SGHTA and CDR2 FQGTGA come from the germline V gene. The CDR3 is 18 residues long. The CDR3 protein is CASSPYLGGGRSYNEQFF. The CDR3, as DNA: TGTGCCAGCAGCCCTTACCTGGGAGGCGGGAGATCCTACAATGAGCAGTTCTTC.

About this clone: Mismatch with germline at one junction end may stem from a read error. DNA for the CDR3: TGTGCCAGCAGCGTCAGAGACAGGGGGGTTAGTGGGGCCTTC. Amino acid sequence: CASSVRDRGVSGAF. V is TRBV9 and J is TRBJ1-2, with 9 positions matching TRBD1. Germline V gene data show CDR1 as SGDLS and CDR2 as YYNGEE. CDR3 length equals 14 residues.

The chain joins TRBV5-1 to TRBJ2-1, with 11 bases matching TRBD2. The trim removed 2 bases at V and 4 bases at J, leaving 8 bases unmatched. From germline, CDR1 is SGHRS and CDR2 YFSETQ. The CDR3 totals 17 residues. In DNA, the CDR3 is TGCGCCAGCAGCTTCACTAGCGGGGGTCTAGGATACAATGAGCAGTTCTTC. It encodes CASSFTSGGLGYNEQFF. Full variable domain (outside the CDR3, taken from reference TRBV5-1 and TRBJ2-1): KAGVTQTPRYLIKTRGQQVTLSCSPISGHRSVSWYQQTPGQGLQFLFEYFSETQRNKGNFPGRFSGRQFSNSRSEMNVSTLELGDSALYLCASSFTSGGLGYNEQFFGPGTRLTVL.

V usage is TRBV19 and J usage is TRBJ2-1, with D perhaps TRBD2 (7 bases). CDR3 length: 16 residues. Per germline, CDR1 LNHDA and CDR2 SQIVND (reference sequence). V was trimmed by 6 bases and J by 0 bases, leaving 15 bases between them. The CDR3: CASSRGGSFSYNEQFF. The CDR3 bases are TGTGCCAGTAGCCGCGGGGGCTCCTTCTCCTACAATGAGCAGTTCTTC. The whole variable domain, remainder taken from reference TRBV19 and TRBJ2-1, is DGGITQSPKYLFRKEGQNVTLSCEQNLNHDAMYWYRQDPGQGLRLIYYSQIVNDFQKGDIAEGYSVSREKKESFPLTVTSAQKNPTAFYLCASSRGGSFSYNEQFFGPGTRLTVL.

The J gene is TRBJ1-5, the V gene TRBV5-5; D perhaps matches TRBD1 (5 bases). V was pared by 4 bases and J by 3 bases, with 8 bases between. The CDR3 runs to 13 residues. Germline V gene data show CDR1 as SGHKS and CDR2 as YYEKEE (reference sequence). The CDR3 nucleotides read TGTGCCAGCAGCCAGGGTACCAATCAGCCCCAGCATTTT. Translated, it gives CASSQGTNQPQHF. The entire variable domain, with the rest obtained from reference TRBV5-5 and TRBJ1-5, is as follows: DAGVTQSPTHLIKTRGQQVTLRCSPISGHKSVSWYQQVLGQGPQFIFQYYEKEERGRGNFPDRFSARQFPNYSSELNVNALLLGDSALYLCASSQGTNQPQHFGDGTRLSIL.

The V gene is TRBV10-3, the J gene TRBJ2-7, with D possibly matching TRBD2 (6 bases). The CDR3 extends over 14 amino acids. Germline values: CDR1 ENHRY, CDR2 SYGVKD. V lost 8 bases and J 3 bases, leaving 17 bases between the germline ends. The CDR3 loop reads CAIRRGAEVYEQYF. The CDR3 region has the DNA TGTGCCATCCGGAGGGGCGCCGAGGTCTACGAGCAGTACTTC.

The DNA of the CDR3 is TGTGCCAGCAGCTTAAAGCAGAAAGCGGGAGGGCGCGAGCAGTACTTC. Protein: CASSLKQKAGGREQYF. The rearrangement links TRBV7-8 to TRBJ2-7; 10 bases are a match to TRBD2. J lost 6 bases, V lost 2 bases, and 10 bases had no gene match. Germline loops: CDR1 SGHVS, CDR2 FQNEAQ. The CDR3 sequence is 16 residues long.

CDR3 sequence reads: CATSRNYERGGNGELFF. The DNA for the CDR3 is TGTGCCACCAGCAGAAACTACGAGCGGGGGGGAAACGGGGAGCTGTTTTTT. The chain has TRBV15 and TRBJ2-2; 10 bases match TRBD2. V shed 2 bases, J shed 7 bases, and the junction held 10 bases outside the gene matches. The CDR3 is made up of 17 amino acids. CDR1 LNHNV and CDR2 YYDKDF come from the germline V gene (reference sequence).

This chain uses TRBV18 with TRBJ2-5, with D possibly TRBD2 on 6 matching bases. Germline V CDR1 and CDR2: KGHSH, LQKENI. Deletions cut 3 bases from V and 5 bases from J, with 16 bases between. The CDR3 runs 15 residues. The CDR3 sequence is CASSPGGALRETQYF. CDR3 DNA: TGTGCCAGCTCACCTGGCGGGGCGCTTCGGGAGACCCAGTACTTC.

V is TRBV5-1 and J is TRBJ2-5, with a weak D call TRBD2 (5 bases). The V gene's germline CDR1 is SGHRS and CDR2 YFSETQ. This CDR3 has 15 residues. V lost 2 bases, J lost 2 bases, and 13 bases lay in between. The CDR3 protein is CASSFFSGMQETQYF. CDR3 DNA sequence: TGCGCCAGCAGCTTTTTCTCCGGGATGCAAGAGACCCAGTACTTC.

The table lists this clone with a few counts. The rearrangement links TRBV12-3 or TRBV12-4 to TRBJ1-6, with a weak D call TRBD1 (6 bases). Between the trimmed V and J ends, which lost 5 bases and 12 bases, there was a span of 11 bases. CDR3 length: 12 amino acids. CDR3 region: CASSLGGGPLHF. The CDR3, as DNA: TGTGCCAGCAGTCTGGGAGGGGGACCCCTCCACTTT.

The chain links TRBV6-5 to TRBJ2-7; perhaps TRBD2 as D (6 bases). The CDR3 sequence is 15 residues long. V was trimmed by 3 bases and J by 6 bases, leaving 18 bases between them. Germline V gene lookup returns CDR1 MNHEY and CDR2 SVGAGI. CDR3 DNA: TGTGCCAGCAGTTATGGCCTCGGGGACTCCGGCGAGCAGTACTTC. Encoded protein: CASSYGLGDSGEQYF.

The CDR3 region has the DNA TGTGCCAGCAGTTTAGAAGGGGGGGATCAGCCCCAGCATTTT. It encodes CASSLEGGDQPQHF. This chain connects TRBV27 to TRBJ1-5; tentative D call: TRBD1 (6 bases). With 2 bases removed from V and 5 bases from J, the gap between germline ends came to 10 bases. CDR3 length equals 14 residues. The V gene's germline CDR1 is MNHEY and CDR2 SMNVEV (reference sequence).

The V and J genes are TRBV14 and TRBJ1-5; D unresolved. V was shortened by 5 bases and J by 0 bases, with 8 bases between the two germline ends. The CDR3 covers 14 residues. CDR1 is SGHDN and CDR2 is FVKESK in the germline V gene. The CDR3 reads CASSLAGSNQPQHF. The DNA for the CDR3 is TGTGCCAGCAGCTTAGCGGGTAGCAATCAGCCCCAGCATTTT.

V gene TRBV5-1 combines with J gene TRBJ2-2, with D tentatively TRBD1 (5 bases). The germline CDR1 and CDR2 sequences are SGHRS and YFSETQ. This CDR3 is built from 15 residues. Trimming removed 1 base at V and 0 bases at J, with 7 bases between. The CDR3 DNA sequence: TGCGCCAGCAGCTTGCAGGGTGCGAACACCGGGGAGCTGTTTTTT. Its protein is CASSLQGANTGELFF.

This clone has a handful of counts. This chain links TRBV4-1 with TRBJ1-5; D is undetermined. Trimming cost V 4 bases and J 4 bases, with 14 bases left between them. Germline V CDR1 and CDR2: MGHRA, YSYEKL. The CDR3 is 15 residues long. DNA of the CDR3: TGCGCCAGCAGCCTTCGTGGCGGTTCAAATCAGCCCCAGCATTTT. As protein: CASSLRGGSNQPQHF.

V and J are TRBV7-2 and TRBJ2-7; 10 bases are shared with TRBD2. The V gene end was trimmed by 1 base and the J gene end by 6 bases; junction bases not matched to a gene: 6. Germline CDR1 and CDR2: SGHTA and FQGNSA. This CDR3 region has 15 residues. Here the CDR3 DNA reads TGTGCCAGCAGCTTAGATCCCCTAGCGGGAGCCGAGCAGTACTTC. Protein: CASSLDPLAGAEQYF.

CDR3 region: CASSQDRLASRIDTQYF. The CDR3 DNA sequence: TGTGCCAGCAGCCAAGACCGACTAGCGTCCCGAATAGATACGCAGTATTTT. The V and J genes are TRBV3-1 (or the pseudogene TRBV3-2) and TRBJ2-3; TRBD2 matches at 8 bases. The CDR3 is made up of 17 amino acids. Germline-derived CDR1 and CDR2 are LGHDT and YNNKEL (reference sequence). V lost 0 bases and J lost 5; bases outside the gene matches: 10.

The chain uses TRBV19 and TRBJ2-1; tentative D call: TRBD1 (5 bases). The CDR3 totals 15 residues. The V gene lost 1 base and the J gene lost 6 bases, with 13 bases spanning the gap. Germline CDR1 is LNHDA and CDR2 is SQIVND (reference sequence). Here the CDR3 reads CASSIVHSRGNEQFF. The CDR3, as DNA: TGTGCCAGTAGTATAGTCCACTCTAGGGGCAATGAGCAGTTCTTC.

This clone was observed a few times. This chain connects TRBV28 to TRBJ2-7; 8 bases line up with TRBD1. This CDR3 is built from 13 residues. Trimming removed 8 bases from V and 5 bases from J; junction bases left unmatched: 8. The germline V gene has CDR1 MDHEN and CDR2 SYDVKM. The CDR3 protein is CASEGQGMNEQYF. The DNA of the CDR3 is TGTGCCAGCGAAGGACAGGGAATGAACGAGCAGTACTTC.

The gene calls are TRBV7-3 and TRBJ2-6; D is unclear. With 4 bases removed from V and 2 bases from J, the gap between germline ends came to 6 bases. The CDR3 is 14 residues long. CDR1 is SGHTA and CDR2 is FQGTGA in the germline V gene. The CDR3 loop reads CASSSLPGANVLTF. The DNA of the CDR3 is TGTGCCAGCAGCTCTCTTCCTGGGGCCAACGTCCTGACTTTC. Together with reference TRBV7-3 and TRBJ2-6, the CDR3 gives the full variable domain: GAGVSQTPSNKVTEKGKYVELRCDPISGHTALYWYRQSLGQGPEFLIYFQGTGAADDSGLPNDRFFAVRPEGSVSTLKIQRTERGDSAVYLCASSSLPGANVLTFGAGSRLTVL.

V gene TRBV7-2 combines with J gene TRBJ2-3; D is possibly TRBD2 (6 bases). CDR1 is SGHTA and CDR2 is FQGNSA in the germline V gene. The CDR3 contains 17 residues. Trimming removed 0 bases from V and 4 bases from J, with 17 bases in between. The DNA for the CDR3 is TGTGCCAGCAGCTTAGCGGGTACAACGGGAGCCCCAGATACGCAGTATTTT. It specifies CASSLAGTTGAPDTQYF.

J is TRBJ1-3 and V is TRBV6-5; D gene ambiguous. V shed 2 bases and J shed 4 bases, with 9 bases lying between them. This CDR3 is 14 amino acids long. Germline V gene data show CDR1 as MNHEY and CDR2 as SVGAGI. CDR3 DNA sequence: TGTGCCAGCAGTTACGATCACTCGGGAAACACCATATATTTT. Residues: CASSYDHSGNTIYF.

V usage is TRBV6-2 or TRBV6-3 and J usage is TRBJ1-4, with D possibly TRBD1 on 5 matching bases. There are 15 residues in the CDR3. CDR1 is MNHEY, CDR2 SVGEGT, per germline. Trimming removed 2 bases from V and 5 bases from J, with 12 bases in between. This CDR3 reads CASSYTGGKNEKLFF. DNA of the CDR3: TGTGCCAGCAGTTACACTGGGGGGAAGAATGAAAAACTGTTTTTT.

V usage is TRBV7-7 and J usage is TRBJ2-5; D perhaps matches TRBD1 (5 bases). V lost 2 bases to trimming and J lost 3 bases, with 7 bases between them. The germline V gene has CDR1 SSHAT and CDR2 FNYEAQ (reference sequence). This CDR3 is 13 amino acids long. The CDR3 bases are TGTGCCAGCAGCTTAATCAGGGAAGAGACCCAGTACTTC. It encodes CASSLIREETQYF.

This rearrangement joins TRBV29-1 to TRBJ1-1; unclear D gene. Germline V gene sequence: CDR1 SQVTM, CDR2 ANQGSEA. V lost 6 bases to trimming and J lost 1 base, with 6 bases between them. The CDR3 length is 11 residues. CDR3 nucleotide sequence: TGCAGCGTCTCAGAGAACACTGAAGCTTTCTTT. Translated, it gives CSVSENTEAFF.